The 27 T cell receptor beta chains listed next were all sequenced from one sample in a study of early T cells in non-severe SARS-CoV-2 infection. TCRdb called the 5' RACE reads again in MiXCR, with one record for every CDR3 protein. The table lists some 88,000 distinct CDR3 sequences, around 16% of them singletons. This material consisted of whole blood, taken at baseline. The receptors were gathered from an adult who was a healthcare worker with PCR-confirmed SARS-CoV-2 infection or an uninfected control (not recorded which).

The chain's CDR3 is CASSPGTSLNEQYF. The CDR3 bases are TGTGCCAGCAGTCCGGGGACTAGTTTAAACGAGCAGTACTTC. V usage is TRBV27 and J usage is TRBJ2-7, with 8 bases fitting TRBD2. V was clipped by 5 bases and J by 5 bases; unmatched bases: 8. The germline CDR1 and CDR2 sequences are MNHEY and SMNVEV (reference sequence). The CDR3 extends over 14 amino acids.

The chain couples TRBV7-2 to TRBJ1-6; D perhaps matches TRBD1 (5 bases). CDR1 SGHTA and CDR2 FQGNSA come from the germline V gene. This CDR3 is 15 amino acids long. V was cut by 5 bases and J by 0 bases, with 8 bases left in between. The CDR3 sequence is CASSQGRSYNSPLHF. The CDR3 region has the DNA TGTGCCAGCAGCCAGGGCCGCTCCTATAATTCACCCCTCCACTTT.

This clonotype was counted only a few times. The chain carries TRBV11-2 and TRBJ2-2; 10 nucleotides match TRBD2. Germline CDR1 SGHAT, CDR2 FQNNGV. The ends lost 1 base at V and 3 bases at J; junction bases unmatched: 11. The CDR3 extends over 19 amino acids. CDR3 in amino acids: CASSLVLAGVISYTGELFF. Here the CDR3 DNA reads TGTGCCAGCAGCTTAGTTCTAGCGGGAGTAATAAGTTACACCGGGGAGCTGTTTTTT.

The CDR3 is CSSAKESGTEAFF. The CDR3 DNA reads TGCAGTTCTGCAAAAGAGTCGGGCACTGAAGCTTTCTTT. The rearrangement joins TRBV20-1 to TRBJ1-1; D is ambiguous. The germline gives CDR1 DFQATT, CDR2 SNEGSKA (reference sequence). The CDR3 totals 13 residues. The ends were cut back, 8 bases at V and 4 bases at J, with 17 bases in the middle.

V is TRBV2 and J is TRBJ2-2, with no clear D. Germline V lookup: CDR1 SNHLY, CDR2 FYNNEI. This CDR3 comprises 15 residues. Trimming took off 1 base at V and 1 base at J, with 7 bases between the two ends. CDR3 sequence: CASSEGLGNTGELFF. The CDR3 region has the DNA TGTGCCAGCAGTGAAGGTCTGGGGAACACCGGGGAGCTGTTTTTT. The entire variable domain, with the rest obtained from reference TRBV2 and TRBJ2-2, is as follows: EPEVTQTPSHQVTQMGQEVILRCVPISNHLYFYWYRQILGQKVEFLVSFYNNEISEKSEIFDDQFSVERPDGSNFTLKIRSTKLEDSAMYFCASSEGLGNTGELFFGEGSRLTVL.

This clonotype was observed a few times. The rearrangement joins TRBV2 to TRBJ2-3; maybe TRBD2 (6 bases). The germline CDR1 and CDR2 sequences are SNHLY and FYNNEI. V dropped 6 bases and J dropped 4 bases, with 17 bases sitting between them. The length of the CDR3 is 15 residues. The DNA of the CDR3 is TGTGCCAGCAGCCGCCTTGCGGGGTTATCAGATACGCAGTATTTT. Protein: CASSRLAGLSDTQYF. Full variable domain (outside the CDR3, taken from reference TRBV2 and TRBJ2-3): EPEVTQTPSHQVTQMGQEVILRCVPISNHLYFYWYRQILGQKVEFLVSFYNNEISEKSEIFDDQFSVERPDGSNFTLKIRSTKLEDSAMYFCASSRLAGLSDTQYFGPGTRLTVL.

This chain joins TRBV28 and TRBJ2-1; 8 bases are a match to TRBD1. CDR3 length equals 16 residues. Germline V gene data show CDR1 as MDHEN and CDR2 as SYDVKM. J was trimmed by 4 bases and V by 5 bases; bases with no gene match: 10. The CDR3 loop is CASSPAGGNVYNEQFF. DNA for the CDR3: TGTGCCAGCAGTCCCGCAGGGGGCAACGTATACAATGAGCAGTTCTTC.

This clonotype was observed a few times. This sequence joins TRBV6-2 or TRBV6-3 and TRBJ2-6; a weak D match, TRBD2 (6 bases). The germline V gene encodes CDR1 MNHEY and CDR2 SVGEGT. The CDR3 length is 16 residues. Trimming left V 8 bases short and J 0 bases short, with 14 bases between. The CDR3 spells CASGAGPHSGANVLTF. CDR3 DNA: TGTGCCAGCGGGGCGGGACCCCACTCTGGGGCCAACGTCCTGACTTTC.

This sequence joins TRBV6-5 and TRBJ1-1; 7 bases line up with TRBD1. The CDR3 covers 16 residues. Germline lookup yields CDR1 MNHEY and CDR2 SVGAGI. The J segment lost 4 bases and the V segment lost 0 bases, leaving 8 bases of the junction unmatched. As DNA, the CDR3 is TGTGCCAGCAGTTACTCGACACGAAACAGGGGCACTGAAGCTTTCTTT. As protein: CASSYSTRNRGTEAFF.

The chain uses TRBV12-3 or TRBV12-4 and TRBJ1-1; the match to TRBD1 covers 8 bases. V shed 5 bases, J shed 4 bases, and the junction held 6 bases outside the gene matches. The CDR3 totals 14 residues. CDR3 nucleotides: TGTGCCAGCAGTCCCCGACAGGGGAGCACTGAAGCTTTCTTT. Its translation is CASSPRQGSTEAFF.

The J gene is TRBJ2-7, the V gene TRBV12-3 or TRBV12-4; 10 nucleotides agree with TRBD1. This CDR3 is 15 amino acids long. V shed 4 bases and J 5 bases; nucleotides not matched to a gene: 8. The chain's CDR3 is CASSSTGTGVHEQYF. DNA for the CDR3: TGTGCCAGCAGTTCTACCGGGACAGGGGTCCACGAGCAGTACTTC.

The chain is built from TRBV5-5 and TRBJ2-7; D ambiguous. Germline CDR1 SGHKS, CDR2 YYEKEE (reference sequence). The germline V and J ends were trimmed by 2 bases and 2 bases, with 14 bases remaining between them. The CDR3 sequence is 15 residues long. The DNA for the CDR3 is TGTGCCAGCAGCTTAGGAGTCAACGGAGCCTACGAGCAGTACTTC. It translates to CASSLGVNGAYEQYF.

In regard to this clonotype: At one end, the junction sequence differs from germline, possibly due to a read error. The chain recombines TRBV20-1 with TRBJ2-6, with 7 bases matching TRBD2. Germline V gene lookup returns CDR1 DFQATT and CDR2 SNEGSKA (reference sequence). The CDR3 is made up of 15 amino acids. CDR3 coding DNA: TGCAGTGCTACCCCGGGGGGATCTGGGGCCAATGTCCTGACTTTC. This gives the protein CSATPGGSGANVLTF.

The rearrangement links TRBV3-1 to TRBJ2-7; D possibly corresponds to TRBD2 (6 bases). Germline CDR1 LGHDT, CDR2 YNNKEL (reference sequence). The CDR3 totals 16 residues. The V gene lost 5 bases and the J gene lost 8 bases, with 25 bases spanning the gap. The CDR3 coding sequence is TGTGCCAGCAGCTTTTCCACCGGGACTGGACTGGAAAAGCAGTACTTC. It encodes CASSFSTGTGLEKQYF.

This clonotype has a handful of counts. CDR3 region: CASSPWGDKNIQYF. The CDR3 DNA reads as TGTGCCAGCAGTCCCTGGGGGGACAAAAACATTCAGTACTTC. V usage is TRBV28 and J usage is TRBJ2-4; perhaps TRBD2 as D (6 bases). The germline V gene has CDR1 MDHEN and CDR2 SYDVKM. CDR3 length: 14 residues. The V and J ends lost 5 bases and 3 bases respectively, with 11 bases between them.

V and J are TRBV6-5 and TRBJ1-1; maybe TRBD1 (5 bases). The CDR3 runs 13 residues. The V gene's germline CDR1 is MNHEY and CDR2 SVGAGI. With 2 bases removed from V and 4 bases from J, the gap between germline ends came to 8 bases. This CDR3 reads CASSYRQGTEAFF. DNA for the CDR3: TGTGCCAGCAGTTACCGTCAGGGCACTGAAGCTTTCTTT.

The sample holds many counts of this clonotype. The chain recombines TRBV10-3 with TRBJ2-3; D unclear. Germline lookup yields CDR1 ENHRY and CDR2 SYGVKD. The CDR3 is made up of 14 amino acids. Trimming took 2 bases from V and 4 from J, leaving 10 bases between them. This CDR3 is CAISEVLHADTQYF. The CDR3 bases are TGTGCCATCAGTGAGGTCCTCCACGCAGATACGCAGTATTTT.

This chain joins TRBV11-2 and TRBJ2-5; a weak D match, TRBD1 (5 bases). The CDR3 length is 11 residues. V was trimmed by 6 bases and J by 7 bases, leaving 9 bases between them. In germline, CDR1 is SGHAT, CDR2 FQNNGV. The CDR3 here is CASSSDRTQYF. The CDR3 DNA is TGTGCCAGCAGTTCCGACAGGACCCAGTACTTC.

This clonotype has more than one count but fewer than ten. J is TRBJ2-7 and V is TRBV5-1, with D unclear. Germline CDR1 and CDR2: SGHRS and YFSETQ. The length of the CDR3 is 14 residues. V was pared by 1 base and J by 0 bases, with 8 bases between. The CDR3 spells CASSLSAPSYEQYF. For the CDR3, the DNA is TGCGCCAGCAGCTTGAGCGCCCCCTCCTACGAGCAGTACTTC.

V is TRBV11-2 and J is TRBJ2-4; the match to TRBD2 covers 7 bases. This CDR3 is 16 amino acids long. V dropped 5 bases and J dropped 4; count of bases not matched to a gene: 11. CDR1 is SGHAT and CDR2 is FQNNGV in the germline V gene. In nucleotides, the CDR3 is TGTGCCAGCAGCCTCGGGGTGACTAGCCGAAAAAACATTCAGTACTTC. Translated: CASSLGVTSRKNIQYF.

The chain couples TRBV2 to TRBJ1-1; no reliable D call. Trimming cost V 6 bases and J 4 bases, with 15 bases left between them. The CDR3 contains 14 residues. Per the germline V gene, CDR1 is SNHLY and CDR2 is FYNNEI. The CDR3 here is CASSRGRVSTEAFF. CDR3 DNA: TGTGCCAGCAGCCGAGGGCGGGTGAGCACTGAAGCTTTCTTT.

This chain links TRBV28 with TRBJ2-3; D not resolved. CDR1 is MDHEN and CDR2 is SYDVKM in the germline V gene. The CDR3 loop spans 14 amino acids. Trimming stripped 5 bases from V and 2 bases from J, with 11 bases between. Here the CDR3 DNA reads TGTGCCAGCAGTCCCCTTTGGTTCACAGATACGCAGTATTTT. Residues: CASSPLWFTDTQYF.

This sequence joins TRBV11-2 and TRBJ2-3, with D perhaps matching TRBD2 (5 bases). There are 15 residues in the CDR3. V dropped 7 bases and J dropped 0 bases, with 14 bases sitting between them. CDR1 and CDR2 (germline): SGHAT, FQNNGV. The CDR3 loop reads CASTQREYSTDTQYF. CDR3 nucleotide sequence: TGTGCCAGCACCCAAAGGGAGTATAGCACAGATACGCAGTATTTT.

This clonotype was counted between two and nine times. CDR3 sequence (DNA): TGTGCCATCAGTGAGTCAGGGCAGGGTTACTACGAGCAGTACTTC. Translation: CAISESGQGYYEQYF. The chain employs TRBV10-3 and TRBJ2-7; D perhaps matches TRBD1 (5 bases). This CDR3 contains 15 residues. Trimming took off 0 bases at V and 3 bases at J, with 12 bases between the two ends. Germline CDR1 and CDR2: ENHRY and SYGVKD.

This clonotype came up a few times. The chain uses TRBV20-1 and TRBJ2-2; 8 nucleotides agree with TRBD2. V was pared by 1 base and J by 6 bases, with 4 bases of the junction left unmatched. The CDR3 runs 14 residues. Germline loops: CDR1 DFQATT, CDR2 SNEGSKA (reference sequence). This CDR3 is CSARAGGPAGELFF. For the CDR3, the DNA is TGCAGTGCTAGAGCGGGAGGGCCGGCCGGGGAGCTGTTTTTT.

This clonotype was counted a few times. The J gene is TRBJ2-6, the V gene TRBV6-6, with D uncertain. Germline assignment: CDR1 MNHNY and CDR2 SVGAGI (reference sequence). V shed 4 bases and J shed 2 bases, with 9 bases lying between them. The CDR3 is made up of 15 amino acids. CDR3 in DNA: TGTGCCAGCAGTTCAAACCGGCCTGGGGCCAACGTCCTGACTTTC. Encoded protein: CASSSNRPGANVLTF.

The CDR3 reads CASSFGTPNTGELFF. The CDR3 nucleotides read TGTGCCAGCAGTTTCGGGACTCCGAACACCGGGGAGCTGTTTTTT. The J gene is TRBJ2-2, the V gene TRBV12-3 or TRBV12-4, with D tentatively TRBD2 (6 bases). The V end lost 3 bases, the J end lost 0 bases, and 8 bases lay between the germline ends. This CDR3 spans 15 amino acids.